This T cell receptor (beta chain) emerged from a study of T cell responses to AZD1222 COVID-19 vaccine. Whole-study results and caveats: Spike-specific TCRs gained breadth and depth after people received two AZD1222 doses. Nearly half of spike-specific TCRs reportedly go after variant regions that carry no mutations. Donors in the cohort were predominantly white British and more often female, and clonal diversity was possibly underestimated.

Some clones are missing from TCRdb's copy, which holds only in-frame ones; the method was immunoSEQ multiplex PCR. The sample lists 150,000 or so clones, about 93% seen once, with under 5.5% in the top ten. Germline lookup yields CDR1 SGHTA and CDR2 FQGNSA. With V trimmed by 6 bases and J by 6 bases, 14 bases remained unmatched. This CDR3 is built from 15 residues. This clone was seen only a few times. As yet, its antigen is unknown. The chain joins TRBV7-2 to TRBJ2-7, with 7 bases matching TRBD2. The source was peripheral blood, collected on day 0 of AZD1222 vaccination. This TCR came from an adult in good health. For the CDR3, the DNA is TGTGCCAGCAGTGCAAAGCTAGCGGCCCCTATCGAGCAGTACTTC. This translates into CASSAKLAAPIEQYF.